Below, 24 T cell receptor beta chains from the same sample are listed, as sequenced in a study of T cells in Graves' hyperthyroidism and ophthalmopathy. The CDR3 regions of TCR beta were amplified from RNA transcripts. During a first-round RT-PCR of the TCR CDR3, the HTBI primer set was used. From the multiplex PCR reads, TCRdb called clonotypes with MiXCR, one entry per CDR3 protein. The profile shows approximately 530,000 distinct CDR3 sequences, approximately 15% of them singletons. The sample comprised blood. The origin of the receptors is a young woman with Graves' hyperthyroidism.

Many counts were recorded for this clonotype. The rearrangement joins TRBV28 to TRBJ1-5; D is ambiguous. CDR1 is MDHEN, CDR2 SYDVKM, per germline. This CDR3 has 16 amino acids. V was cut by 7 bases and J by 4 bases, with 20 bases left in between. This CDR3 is CASTPAGSWENQPQHF. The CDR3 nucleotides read TGTGCCAGCACCCCCGCCGGGAGTTGGGAAAATCAGCCCCAGCATTTT.

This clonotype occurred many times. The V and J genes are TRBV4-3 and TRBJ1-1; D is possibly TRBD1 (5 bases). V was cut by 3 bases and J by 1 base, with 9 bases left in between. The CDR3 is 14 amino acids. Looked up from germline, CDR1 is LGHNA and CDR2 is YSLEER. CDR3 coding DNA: TGCGCCAGCAGCCACAGGGACTCGAACACTGAAGCTTTCTTT. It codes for CASSHRDSNTEAFF.

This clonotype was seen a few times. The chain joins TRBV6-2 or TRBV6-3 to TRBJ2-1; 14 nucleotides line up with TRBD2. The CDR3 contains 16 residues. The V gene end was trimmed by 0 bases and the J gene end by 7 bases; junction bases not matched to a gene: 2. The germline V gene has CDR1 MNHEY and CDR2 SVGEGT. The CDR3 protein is CASSYSTSGGGNEQFF. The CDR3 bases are TGTGCCAGCAGTTACTCGACTAGCGGGGGGGGGAATGAGCAGTTCTTC.

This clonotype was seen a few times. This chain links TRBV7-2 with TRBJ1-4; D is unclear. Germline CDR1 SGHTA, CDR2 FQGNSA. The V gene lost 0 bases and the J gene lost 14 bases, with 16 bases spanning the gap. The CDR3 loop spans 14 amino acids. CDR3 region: CASSLAASGRHLFF. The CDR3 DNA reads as TGTGCCAGCAGCTTAGCAGCCAGTGGACGGCACCTGTTTTTT.

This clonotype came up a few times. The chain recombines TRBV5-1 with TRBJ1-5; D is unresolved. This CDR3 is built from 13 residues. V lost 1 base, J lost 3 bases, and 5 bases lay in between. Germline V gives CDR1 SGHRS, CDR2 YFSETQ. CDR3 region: CASSLTYNQPQHF. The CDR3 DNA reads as TGCGCCAGCAGCTTGACATACAATCAGCCCCAGCATTTT.

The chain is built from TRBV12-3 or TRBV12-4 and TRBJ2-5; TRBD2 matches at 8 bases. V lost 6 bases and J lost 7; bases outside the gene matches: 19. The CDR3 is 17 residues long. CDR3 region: CASSPRLGLAGAATQYF. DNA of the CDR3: TGTGCCAGCAGCCCAAGACTCGGCCTAGCGGGCGCAGCGACCCAGTACTTC.

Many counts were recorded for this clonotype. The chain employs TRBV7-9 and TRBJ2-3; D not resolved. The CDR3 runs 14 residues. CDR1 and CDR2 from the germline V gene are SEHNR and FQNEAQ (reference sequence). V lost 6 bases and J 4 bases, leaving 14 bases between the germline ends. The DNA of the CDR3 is TGTGCCAGCAGTGCGAGCCTCGGAGCAGATACGCAGTATTTT. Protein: CASSASLGADTQYF.

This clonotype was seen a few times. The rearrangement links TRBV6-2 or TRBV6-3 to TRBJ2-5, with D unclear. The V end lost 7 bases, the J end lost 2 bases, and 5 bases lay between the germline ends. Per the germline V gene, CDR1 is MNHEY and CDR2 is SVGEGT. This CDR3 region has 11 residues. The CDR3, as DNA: TGTGCCAGCATGGGGCAAGAGACCCAGTACTTC. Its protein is CASMGQETQYF.

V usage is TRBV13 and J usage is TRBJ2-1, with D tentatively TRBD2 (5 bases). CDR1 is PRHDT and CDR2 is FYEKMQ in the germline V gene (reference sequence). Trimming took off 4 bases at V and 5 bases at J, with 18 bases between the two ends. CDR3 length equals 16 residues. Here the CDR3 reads CASSSLRGSGDNEQFF. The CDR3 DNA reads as TGTGCCAGCAGCTCCCTGAGAGGGAGCGGCGACAATGAGCAGTTCTTC.

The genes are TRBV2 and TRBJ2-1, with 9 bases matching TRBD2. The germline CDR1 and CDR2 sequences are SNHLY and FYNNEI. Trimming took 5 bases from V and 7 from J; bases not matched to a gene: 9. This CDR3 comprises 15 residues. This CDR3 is CASSMREGLRNEQFF. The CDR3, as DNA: TGTGCCAGCAGTATGCGGGAGGGCCTCAGGAATGAGCAGTTCTTC.

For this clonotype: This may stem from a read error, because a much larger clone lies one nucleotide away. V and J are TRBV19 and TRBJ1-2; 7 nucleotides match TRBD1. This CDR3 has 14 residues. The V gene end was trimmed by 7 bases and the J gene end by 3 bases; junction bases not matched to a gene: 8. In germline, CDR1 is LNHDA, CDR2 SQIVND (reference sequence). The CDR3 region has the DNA TGTGCCAGTACCAGGGACAGAACTTACTATGGCTACACCTTC. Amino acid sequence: CASTRDRTYYGYTF.

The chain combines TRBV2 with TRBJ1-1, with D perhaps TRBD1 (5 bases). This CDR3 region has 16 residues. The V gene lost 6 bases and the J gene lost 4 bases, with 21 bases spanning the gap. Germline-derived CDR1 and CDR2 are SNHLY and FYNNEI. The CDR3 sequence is CASRTSAGTLATEAFF. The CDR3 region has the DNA TGTGCCAGCAGGACCTCCGCCGGGACCCTAGCCACTGAAGCTTTCTTT.

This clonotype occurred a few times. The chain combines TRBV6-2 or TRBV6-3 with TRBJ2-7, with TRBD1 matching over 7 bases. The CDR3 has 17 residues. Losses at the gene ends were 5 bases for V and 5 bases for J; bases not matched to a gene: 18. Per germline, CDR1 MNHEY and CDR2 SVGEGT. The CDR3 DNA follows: TGTGCCAGCAGTCGCCTTCTACCTGACAGGGTAGGCCACGAGCAGTACTTC. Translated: CASSRLLPDRVGHEQYF.

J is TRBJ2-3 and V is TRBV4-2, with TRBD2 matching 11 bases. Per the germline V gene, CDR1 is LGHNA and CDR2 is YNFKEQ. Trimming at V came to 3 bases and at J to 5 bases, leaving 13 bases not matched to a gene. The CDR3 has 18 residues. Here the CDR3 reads CASSQGTNLAGGGDTQYF. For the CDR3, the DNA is TGTGCCAGCAGCCAGGGCACCAATCTAGCGGGGGGCGGAGATACGCAGTATTTT.

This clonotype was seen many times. Written as DNA, the CDR3 is TGTGCCAGCAGCCAAGGGACTAGCGGGAGTTCTCGTGATGAGCAGTTCTTC. It specifies CASSQGTSGSSRDEQFF. The chain carries TRBV3-1 and TRBJ2-1; 13 positions agree with TRBD2. Germline V lookup: CDR1 LGHDT, CDR2 YNNKEL (reference sequence). The CDR3 has 17 residues. Germline trimming cut 1 base from V and 8 bases from J; bases unmatched to any gene: 8.

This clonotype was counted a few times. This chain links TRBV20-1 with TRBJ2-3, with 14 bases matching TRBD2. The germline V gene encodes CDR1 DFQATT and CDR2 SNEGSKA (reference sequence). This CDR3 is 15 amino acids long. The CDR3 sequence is CRGTSGRASTDTQYF. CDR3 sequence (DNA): TGCAGAGGGACTAGCGGGAGAGCTAGCACAGATACGCAGTATTTT.

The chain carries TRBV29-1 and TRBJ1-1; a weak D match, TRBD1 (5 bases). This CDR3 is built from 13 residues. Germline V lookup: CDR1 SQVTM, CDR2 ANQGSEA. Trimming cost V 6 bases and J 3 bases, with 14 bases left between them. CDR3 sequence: CSVGRLGDTEAFF. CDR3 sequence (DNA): TGCAGCGTGGGACGGCTTGGGGACACTGAAGCTTTCTTT. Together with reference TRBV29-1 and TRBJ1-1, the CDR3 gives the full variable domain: SAVISQKPSRDICQRGTSLTIQCQVDSQVTMMFWYRQQPGQSLTLIATANQGSEATYESGFVIDKFPISRPNLTFSTLTVSNMSPEDSSIYLCSVGRLGDTEAFFGQGTRLTVV.

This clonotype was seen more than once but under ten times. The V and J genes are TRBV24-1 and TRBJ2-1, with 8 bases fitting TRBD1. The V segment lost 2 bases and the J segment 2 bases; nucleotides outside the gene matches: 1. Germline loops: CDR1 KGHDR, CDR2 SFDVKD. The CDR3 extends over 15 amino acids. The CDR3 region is CATSDSDRAYNEQFF. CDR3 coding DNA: TGTGCCACCAGTGATTCGGACAGGGCCTACAATGAGCAGTTCTTC.

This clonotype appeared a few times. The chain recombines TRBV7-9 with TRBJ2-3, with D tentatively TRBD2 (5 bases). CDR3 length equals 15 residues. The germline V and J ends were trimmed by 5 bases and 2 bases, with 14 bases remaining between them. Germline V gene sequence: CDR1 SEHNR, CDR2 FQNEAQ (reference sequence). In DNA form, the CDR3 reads TGTGCCAGCAGCCACCTCTCGCGGGCCACAGATACGCAGTATTTT. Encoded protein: CASSHLSRATDTQYF.

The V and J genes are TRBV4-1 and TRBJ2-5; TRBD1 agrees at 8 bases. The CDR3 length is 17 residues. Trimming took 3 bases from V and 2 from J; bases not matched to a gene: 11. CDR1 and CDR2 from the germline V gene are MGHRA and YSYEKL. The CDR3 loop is CASSQGGRGRFQETQYF. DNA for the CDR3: TGCGCCAGCAGCCAGGGAGGCAGGGGGCGCTTTCAAGAGACCCAGTACTTC.

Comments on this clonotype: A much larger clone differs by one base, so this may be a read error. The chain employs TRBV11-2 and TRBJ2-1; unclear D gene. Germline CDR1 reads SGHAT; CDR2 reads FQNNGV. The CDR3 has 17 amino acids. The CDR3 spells CASSLGAGMGSCNEQFF. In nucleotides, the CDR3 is TGTGCCAGCAGCTTAGGAGCCGGTATGGGATCCTGCAATGAGCAGTTCTTC.

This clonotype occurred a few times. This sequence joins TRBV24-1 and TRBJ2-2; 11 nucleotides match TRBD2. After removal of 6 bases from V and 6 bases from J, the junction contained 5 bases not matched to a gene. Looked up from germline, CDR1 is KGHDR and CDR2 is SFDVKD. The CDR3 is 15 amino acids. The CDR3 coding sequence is TGTGCCACCAGTAACATAGCGGGAGGGCCCGGGGAGCTGTTTTTT. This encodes CATSNIAGGPGELFF.

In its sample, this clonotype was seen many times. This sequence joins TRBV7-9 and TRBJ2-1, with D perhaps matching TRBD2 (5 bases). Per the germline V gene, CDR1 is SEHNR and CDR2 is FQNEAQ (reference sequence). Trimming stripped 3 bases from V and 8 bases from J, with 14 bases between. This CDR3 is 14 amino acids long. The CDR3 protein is CASSFEGRMDEQFF. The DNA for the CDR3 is TGTGCCAGCAGCTTCGAGGGAAGGATGGATGAGCAGTTCTTC.

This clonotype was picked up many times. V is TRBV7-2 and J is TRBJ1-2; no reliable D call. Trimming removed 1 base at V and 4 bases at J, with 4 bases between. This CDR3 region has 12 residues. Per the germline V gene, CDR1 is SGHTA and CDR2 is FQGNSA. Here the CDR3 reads CASSLDSYGYTF. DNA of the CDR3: TGTGCCAGCAGCTTAGACAGCTATGGCTACACCTTC.